The next 19 T cell receptor beta chains were all read from a single sample in a study of T cell responses to AZD1222 COVID-19 vaccine. The assay was immunoSEQ multiplex PCR, and TCRdb's table has in-frame clones only and misses some. The table has fewer than 200,000 clones, 90% to 95% seen once. The specimen comprised peripheral blood, sampled on day 0 of AZD1222 vaccination. These receptors were collected from an adult in good health.

The rearrangement joins TRBV15 to TRBJ2-5; either TRBD1 or TRBD2 may supply D (7 bases each). This CDR3 is built from 14 residues. Trimming removed 2 bases from V and 3 bases from J, with 10 bases in between. In germline, CDR1 is LNHNV, CDR2 YYDKDF (reference sequence). CDR3 bases: TGTGCCACCAGCAGACAGGGGGGGGAAGAGACCCAGTACTTC. Amino acid sequence: CATSRQGGEETQYF.

The chain has TRBV4-1 and TRBJ1-1; 8 bases match TRBD1. The CDR3 extends over 16 amino acids. Germline V gene sequence: CDR1 MGHRA, CDR2 YSYEKL. J was trimmed by 6 bases and V by 0 bases; bases with no gene match: 9. The CDR3 nucleotides are TGCGCCAGCAGCCAAGATGGGGGCAGGGGGCGGGCTGAAGCTTTCTTT. It encodes CASSQDGGRGRAEAFF.

The gene calls are TRBV20-1 and TRBJ1-4, with 8 bases matching TRBD1. The CDR3 consists of 17 residues. Trimming at V came to 3 bases and at J to 8 bases, leaving 17 bases not matched to a gene. The germline V gene has CDR1 DFQATT and CDR2 SNEGSKA (reference sequence). Here the CDR3 DNA reads TGCAGTGCTAGTGAAGTCCCGGGACAGGTGGGGGGGGAAAAACTGTTTTTT. This translates into CSASEVPGQVGGEKLFF.

The V and J genes are TRBV12-5 and TRBJ2-7, with D maybe TRBD2 (5 bases). Trimming removed 1 base at V and 6 bases at J, with 10 bases between. Germline CDR1 LGHNT, CDR2 FRNRAP. This CDR3 comprises 13 residues. The CDR3, as DNA: TGTGCTAGTGGTTTGGGACTACCGGGCGAGCAGTACTTC. Residues: CASGLGLPGEQYF. Full variable domain (missing parts from reference TRBV12-5 and TRBJ2-7): DARVTQTPRHKVTEMGQEVTMRCQPILGHNTVFWYRQTMMQGLELLAYFRNRAPLDDSGMPKDRFSAEMPDATLATLKIQPSEPRDSAVYFCASGLGLPGEQYFGPGTRLTVT.

This clone was recorded a few times. The chain employs TRBV4-1 and TRBJ2-5, with D perhaps TRBD2 (7 bases). CDR3 length: 16 amino acids. V lost 4 bases, J lost 4 bases, and 19 bases lay in between. Per the germline V gene, CDR1 is MGHRA and CDR2 is YSYEKL. Here the CDR3 DNA reads TGCGCCAGCAGCCTTATCTCAGGGGCTAGCGGAGAGACCCAGTACTTC. This sequence encodes CASSLISGASGETQYF.

The chain couples TRBV4-1 to TRBJ1-6; D uncertain. Trimming cost V 0 bases and J 13 bases, with 16 bases left between them. This CDR3 is built from 15 residues. Germline V lookup: CDR1 MGHRA, CDR2 YSYEKL. Here the CDR3 DNA reads TGCGCCAGCAGCCAAGAAATTGGGCAGCCGTCGCCCCTCCACTTT. Translating it yields CASSQEIGQPSPLHF.

This chain uses TRBV15 with TRBJ1-1; tentatively, D is TRBD1 (5 bases). Germline values: CDR1 LNHNV, CDR2 YYDKDF (reference sequence). This CDR3 spans 13 amino acids. V was cut by 0 bases and J by 5 bases, with 7 bases left in between. The DNA of the CDR3 is TGTGCCACCAGCAGAGAGGGGGGAACTGAAGCTTTCTTT. This translates into CATSREGGTEAFF.

A few counts support this clone. This chain joins TRBV12-5 and TRBJ1-2; 7 bases line up with TRBD1. The CDR3 is 14 amino acids. J was trimmed by 0 bases and V by 6 bases; bases with no gene match: 4. The V gene's germline CDR1 is LGHNT and CDR2 FRNRAP. The CDR3 region is CASGGQRTNYGYTF. The DNA of the CDR3 is TGTGCTAGTGGGGGACAGAGAACTAACTATGGCTACACCTTC.

This chain links TRBV5-4 with TRBJ2-7; TRBD1 matches 10 bases. This CDR3 spans 15 amino acids. V was clipped by 0 bases and J by 2 bases; unmatched bases: 2. Germline lookup yields CDR1 SGHNT and CDR2 YYREEE (reference sequence). CDR3 region: CASSLAGTGAYEQYF. DNA for the CDR3: TGTGCCAGCAGCTTGGCCGGGACAGGGGCCTACGAGCAGTACTTC.

The J gene is TRBJ1-6, the V gene TRBV5-1; 7 nucleotides line up with TRBD1. Per the germline V gene, CDR1 is SGHRS and CDR2 is YFSETQ. There are 14 residues in the CDR3. Trimming removed 5 bases from V and 10 bases from J; junction bases left unmatched: 9. Here the CDR3 DNA reads TGCGCCAGCAGACTCACAGGGGAAGGGTCACCCCTCCACTTT. Translated, it gives CASRLTGEGSPLHF.

This clone has more than one count but fewer than ten. The chain couples TRBV15 to TRBJ1-4, with TRBD1 identical over 11 bases. Germline trimming cut 5 bases from V and 5 bases from J; bases unmatched to any gene: 7. CDR3 length: 16 amino acids. Germline V gene sequence: CDR1 LNHNV, CDR2 YYDKDF (reference sequence). Here the CDR3 DNA reads TGTGCCACCAGCGTAGGACAGGGGGCTTACAATGAAAAACTGTTTTTT. Its protein product is CATSVGQGAYNEKLFF. Complete variable domain (other parts from reference TRBV15 and TRBJ1-4): DAMVIQNPRYQVTQFGKPVTLSCSQTLNHNVMYWYQQKSSQAPKLLFHYYDKDFNNEADTPDNFQSRRPNTSFCFLDIRSPGLGDTAMYLCATSVGQGAYNEKLFFGSGTQLSVL.

The genes are TRBV30 and TRBJ2-1; 12 positions agree with TRBD2. CDR1 is GTSNPN and CDR2 is SVGIG in the germline V gene (reference sequence). The CDR3 is 14 amino acids. Trimming took 5 bases from V and 9 from J; bases not matched to a gene: 8. The DNA of the CDR3 is TGTGCCTGGGCACCGGGACTAGCGGGTCTTGAGCAGTTCTTC. This translates into CAWAPGLAGLEQFF. Full variable domain (rest looked up from reference TRBV30 and TRBJ2-1): SQTIHQWPATLVQPVGSPLSLECTVEGTSNPNLYWYRQAAGRGLQLLFYSVGIGQISSEVPQNLSASRPQDRQFILSSKKLLLSDSGFYLCAWAPGLAGLEQFFGPGTRLTVL.

The chain employs TRBV2 and TRBJ2-1; D perhaps matches TRBD2 (5 bases). The V end was cut by 6 bases, the J end by 8 bases, with 14 bases between. The CDR3 contains 13 residues. Per the germline V gene, CDR1 is SNHLY and CDR2 is FYNNEI. CDR3 in amino acids: CASRTHTRHEQFF. The CDR3 coding sequence is TGTGCCAGCAGAACCCATACTAGGCATGAGCAGTTCTTC.

Concerning this clone: Other DNA sequences from this sample encode an identical CDR3 as well. The rearrangement uses TRBV3-1 (or the pseudogene TRBV3-2) and TRBJ1-3; no reliable D call. This CDR3 is 12 amino acids long. Per the germline V gene, CDR1 is LGHDT and CDR2 is YNNKEL (reference sequence). V was cut by 2 bases and J by 4 bases, with 3 bases left in between. The CDR3 bases are TGTGCCAGCAGCCAAAGCGGAAACACCATATATTTT. It encodes CASSQSGNTIYF.

The V call is TRBV3-1 (or the pseudogene TRBV3-2), the J call TRBJ1-2; the match to TRBD1 covers 7 bases. CDR1 and CDR2 from the germline V gene are LGHDT and YNNKEL (reference sequence). V shed 1 base, J shed 12 bases, and the junction held 14 bases outside the gene matches. The CDR3 length is 15 residues. The CDR3 loop reads CASSQASPTGSDHTF. The CDR3 bases are TGTGCCAGCAGCCAAGCCTCCCCGACAGGGTCTGATCACACCTTC.

The rearrangement uses TRBV4-1 and TRBJ1-2; 7 bases line up with TRBD1. This CDR3 has 14 amino acids. CDR1 and CDR2 (germline): MGHRA, YSYEKL. V lost 4 bases, J lost 10 bases, and 12 bases stayed unmatched. The CDR3, as DNA: TGCGCCAGCAGCCCCTCAAGGACAGGCCTTGTCTACACCTTC. It is translated as CASSPSRTGLVYTF.

This clone was found once. This chain links TRBV23-1 with TRBJ1-2; D is ambiguous. TRBV23-1 is flagged as an ORF with uncertain function. The V and J ends lost 8 bases and 11 bases respectively, with 18 bases between them. This CDR3 region has 12 residues. This CDR3 is CASVYDWKGYTF. In nucleotides, the CDR3 is TGCGCCAGCGTCTATGACTGGAAAGGATACACCTTC.

The rearrangement links TRBV19 to TRBJ1-2; TRBD1 matches 10 bases. This CDR3 region has 15 residues. Germline loops: CDR1 LNHDA, CDR2 SQIVND (reference sequence). J was trimmed by 1 base and V by 4 bases; bases with no gene match: 3. In nucleotides, the CDR3 is TGTGCCAGTAGTACTCGGACAGGGGGTAACTATGGCTACACCTTC. Translated, it gives CASSTRTGGNYGYTF.

The chain employs TRBV2 and TRBJ2-1; perhaps TRBD1 as D (6 bases). CDR1 and CDR2 from the germline V gene are SNHLY and FYNNEI. The CDR3 is 14 amino acids. Trimming stripped 4 bases from V and 5 bases from J, with 12 bases between. The CDR3 loop reads CASSGVGGHNEQFF. The CDR3 DNA reads as TGTGCCAGCAGTGGAGTAGGGGGACACAATGAGCAGTTCTTC.